This TCR beta chain was sequenced for a study of T-cell memory formation after mild COVID-19. Study observations and caveats: Of the contracting clones, CD4+ ones lay mainly in CM and EM, and CD8+ ones in EMRA. Within pre-infection memory, some responding clones were found, suggesting cross-reactive memory joined. Later expanders leaned toward CD4+, whereas clones contracting from day 15 to 85 were balanced CD4/CD8.

A 5'RACE reaction primed in the constant segment made cDNA libraries of TCR alpha and TCR beta, and these carried sample barcodes and UMIs. MiXCR, applied by TCRdb to the 5' RACE reads, yields one record per CDR3 protein. This table holds roughly 500,000 distinct CDR3 sequences, just over 20% found once. This clonotype has a handful of counts. Its antigen remains unidentified. The germline V gene encodes CDR1 MNHEY and CDR2 SMNVEV (reference sequence). V was trimmed by 5 bases and J by 2 bases, leaving 16 bases between them. There are 15 residues in the CDR3. The TCR originated in an adult woman who had mild COVID-19 (a few samples of this study predate the infection). Cell type and time point are not known. Sequences were obtained from PBMCs or a T cell subset sorted from them (not recorded which). J is TRBJ2-7 and V is TRBV27; possible D gene TRBD1, 6 bases. The CDR3 region is CASSPQGNMAYEQYF. In nucleotides, the CDR3 is TGTGCCAGCAGTCCGCAGGGGAATATGGCCTACGAGCAGTACTTC.